These 27 T cell receptor beta chains were sequenced from one sample in a study of control samples from healthy donors and cancer patients. Using immunoSEQ multiplex PCR, the repertoire was profiled, and TCRdb retains in-frame clones only, with some absent. The table lists 150,000 to 180,000 clones, approximately 93% of them singletons, with 4.5% to 6% in the top ten. What was sequenced was blood. The receptors were sampled from a man aged 35 to 55 in good health.

This chain links TRBV10-1 with TRBJ1-1; D is ambiguous. The CDR3 covers 15 residues. The germline V gene has CDR1 WNHNN and CDR2 SYGVQD (reference sequence). V was shortened by 6 bases and J by 0 bases, with 14 bases between the two germline ends. This CDR3 reads CASSGSGEVNTEAFF. The CDR3 DNA reads as TGCGCCAGCAGCGGGTCAGGTGAAGTGAACACTGAAGCTTTCTTT.

This clone has just a few counts. V gene TRBV3-1 (or the pseudogene TRBV3-2) combines with J gene TRBJ1-2; D is ambiguous. Trimming pared 2 bases from V and 6 bases from J, leaving 13 bases between. Germline loops: CDR1 LGHDT, CDR2 YNNKEL (reference sequence). The CDR3 sequence is 14 residues long. CDR3 region: CASSQPPEADGYTF. CDR3 DNA sequence: TGTGCCAGCAGCCAACCCCCCGAGGCGGATGGCTACACCTTC.

The chain joins TRBV7-9 to TRBJ1-3, with D uncertain. Between the trimmed V and J ends, which lost 2 bases and 1 base, there was a span of 12 bases. Germline V gives CDR1 SEHNR, CDR2 FQNEAQ (reference sequence). The CDR3 totals 16 residues. CDR3 amino acids: CASSLYEGPSGNTIYF. CDR3 bases: TGTGCCAGCAGCTTATATGAGGGCCCTTCTGGAAACACCATATATTTT.

This rearrangement joins TRBV6-5 to TRBJ1-2; D is unresolved. Looked up from germline, CDR1 is MNHEY and CDR2 is SVGAGI. This CDR3 contains 13 residues. Between the trimmed V and J ends, which lost 2 bases and 2 bases, there was a span of 6 bases. CDR3 residues: CASSYNGNYGYTF. The CDR3 coding sequence is TGTGCCAGCAGTTACAATGGCAACTATGGCTACACCTTC.

The chain has TRBV27 and TRBJ2-3, with D hard to call. Germline V CDR1 and CDR2: MNHEY, SMNVEV (reference sequence). CDR3 length equals 11 residues. Trimming removed 5 bases at V and 4 bases at J, with 4 bases between. This CDR3 is CASSVADTQYF. The CDR3 DNA sequence: TGTGCCAGCAGTGTGGCAGATACGCAGTATTTT.

This chain joins TRBV4-1 and TRBJ2-4; 8 bases are shared with TRBD2. Germline V gene data show CDR1 as MGHRA and CDR2 as YSYEKL. The J segment lost 8 bases and the V segment lost 4 bases, leaving 13 bases of the junction unmatched. The CDR3 contains 16 residues. CDR3 sequence reads: CASSRDPGTSKDIQYF. DNA for the CDR3: TGCGCCAGCAGCCGCGATCCCGGGACTAGTAAGGACATTCAGTACTTC.

The rearrangement uses TRBV24-1 and TRBJ2-1, with TRBD2 matching 12 bases. From germline, CDR1 is KGHDR and CDR2 SFDVKD. The J segment lost 8 bases and the V segment lost 3 bases, leaving 4 bases of the junction unmatched. The CDR3 loop spans 15 amino acids. Here the CDR3 reads CATSDMTSGGDEQFF. The DNA for the CDR3 is TGTGCCACCAGTGATATGACTAGCGGGGGAGATGAGCAGTTCTTC.

The chain links TRBV6-5 to TRBJ1-2; D is unresolved. Trimming removed 6 bases from V and 2 bases from J, with 13 bases in between. The CDR3 length is 14 residues. Germline lookup yields CDR1 MNHEY and CDR2 SVGAGI. CDR3: CASSDPPSNYGYTF. DNA of the CDR3: TGTGCCAGCAGCGACCCTCCTTCGAACTATGGCTACACCTTC.

The chain is built from TRBV5-1 and TRBJ2-5; 12 bases line up with TRBD1. The CDR3 consists of 18 residues. Germline V gene data show CDR1 as SGHRS and CDR2 as YFSETQ. V shed 6 bases, J shed 2 bases, and the junction held 14 bases outside the gene matches. The CDR3 DNA reads as TGCGCCAGCACCAAATCCGGGACAGGGGGCGTAGGGCAAGAGACCCAGTACTTC. Encoded protein: CASTKSGTGGVGQETQYF.

The CDR3 bases are TGTGCCAGCAGCCCTGGGGGGTGGCAAGCTGTGGATACGCAGTATTTT. Encoded protein: CASSPGGWQAVDTQYF. The gene calls are TRBV11-3 and TRBJ2-3; a possible D gene is TRBD2 (6 bases). The V end lost 5 bases, the J end lost 6 bases, and 21 bases lay between the germline ends. The germline CDR1 and CDR2 sequences are SGHNT and YENEEA. The CDR3 length is 16 residues.

This rearrangement joins TRBV29-1 to TRBJ2-5; TRBD2 aligns across 14 bases. From germline, CDR1 is SQVTM and CDR2 ANQGSEA. The CDR3 loop spans 15 amino acids. The junction had 4 bases not matched to a gene; V was cut back by 6 bases and J by 1 base. The CDR3 protein is CSVGLAGVSQETQYF. CDR3 DNA: TGCAGCGTGGGACTAGCGGGGGTGTCCCAAGAGACCCAGTACTTC.

The rearrangement joins TRBV5-1 to TRBJ2-7; 8 positions agree with TRBD1. V gave up 3 bases and J gave up 3 bases; unmatched junction bases: 5. The CDR3 spans 14 residues. Germline V CDR1 and CDR2: SGHRS, YFSETQ. CDR3 in amino acids: CASSWGQAYYEQYF. CDR3 coding DNA: TGCGCCAGCAGCTGGGGACAGGCTTACTACGAGCAGTACTTC.

The chain carries TRBV19 and TRBJ1-1, with D unresolved. This CDR3 contains 14 residues. Between the trimmed V and J ends, which lost 4 bases and 3 bases, there was a span of 12 bases. Per the germline V gene, CDR1 is LNHDA and CDR2 is SQIVND (reference sequence). This CDR3 is CASSTQTGYTEAFF. The CDR3 nucleotides read TGTGCCAGTAGTACCCAGACGGGATACACTGAAGCTTTCTTT.

This rearrangement joins TRBV3-1 (or the pseudogene TRBV3-2) to TRBJ2-5; TRBD2 might be the D (6 bases). The CDR3 totals 14 residues. Germline V gives CDR1 LGHDT, CDR2 YNNKEL (reference sequence). Trimming cost V 1 base and J 4 bases, with 10 bases left between them. CDR3 residues: CASSQAQGGETQYF. The CDR3 DNA reads as TGTGCCAGCAGCCAAGCTCAGGGAGGAGAGACCCAGTACTTC.

The V gene is TRBV5-6, the J gene TRBJ2-1; 8 nucleotides match TRBD1. The length of the CDR3 is 17 residues. The J segment lost 2 bases and the V segment lost 4 bases, leaving 11 bases of the junction unmatched. Germline CDR1 SGHDT, CDR2 YYEEEE. The DNA for the CDR3 is TGTGCCAGCAGCCTTGGACAGGGCCGGGTTACCTACAATGAGCAGTTCTTC. Translating it yields CASSLGQGRVTYNEQFF.

This clone has only a few counts. The genes are TRBV12-3 or TRBV12-4 and TRBJ2-1, with 7 positions matching TRBD1. The trim removed 3 bases at V and 8 bases at J, leaving 4 bases unmatched. The CDR3 consists of 13 residues. CDR3 residues: CASSLRTGDEQFF. The CDR3 nucleotides are TGTGCCAGCAGTTTGAGGACAGGTGATGAGCAGTTCTTC.

Only one count was recorded for this clone. The CDR3 loop is CAWSDGTANSPLHF. CDR3 nucleotide sequence: TGTGCCTGGAGCGACGGGACAGCTAATTCACCCCTCCACTTT. The rearrangement joins TRBV30 to TRBJ1-6; 7 nucleotides line up with TRBD1. V lost 3 bases, J lost 6 bases, and 5 bases stayed unmatched. The CDR3 loop spans 14 amino acids. Germline lookup yields CDR1 GTSNPN and CDR2 SVGIG (reference sequence).

The chain combines TRBV5-1 with TRBJ1-1; D is unresolved. This CDR3 comprises 14 residues. V lost 4 bases, J lost 1 base, and 11 bases lay in between. The germline V gene encodes CDR1 SGHRS and CDR2 YFSETQ. CDR3 amino acids: CASSAYSQNTEAFF. The CDR3 DNA reads TGCGCCAGCAGCGCCTATAGCCAGAACACTGAAGCTTTCTTT.

The rearrangement uses TRBV21-1 and TRBJ2-4. TRBV21-1 is a known pseudogene. This CDR3 spans 15 amino acids. CDR3 protein: CASSKAGVAKNIQYF. The CDR3 DNA sequence: TGTGCCAGCAGCAAAGCTGGGGTGGCCAAAAACATTCAGTACTTC.

The rearrangement uses TRBV5-6 and TRBJ1-2; D is unresolved. Germline V gives CDR1 SGHDT, CDR2 YYEEEE. The CDR3 runs 13 residues. Trimming left V 2 bases short and J 3 bases short, with 8 bases between. CDR3 nucleotides: TGTGCCAGCAGCTTACGGTCTTACTATGGCTACACCTTC. It encodes CASSLRSYYGYTF.

V usage is TRBV27 and J usage is TRBJ1-1; no reliable D call. Germline assignment: CDR1 MNHEY and CDR2 SMNVEV (reference sequence). This CDR3 contains 14 residues. Trimming cost V 3 bases and J 4 bases, with 12 bases left between them. CDR3 bases: TGTGCCAGCAGTTTTGGGAGCAGTCTCACTGAAGCTTTCTTT. It codes for CASSFGSSLTEAFF.

CDR3 loop: CAWTVPPVGYNGYTF. The CDR3 region has the DNA TGTGCCTGGACGGTACCCCCAGTGGGGTATAATGGCTACACCTTC. V and J are TRBV30 and TRBJ1-2; no firm D call. Trimming left V 4 bases short and J 6 bases short, with 21 bases between. Germline V CDR1 and CDR2: GTSNPN, SVGIG (reference sequence). The CDR3 totals 15 residues.

The V and J genes are TRBV5-6 and TRBJ2-1, with TRBD1 identical over 9 bases. This CDR3 is built from 15 residues. Germline CDR1 and CDR2: SGHDT and YYEEEE. J was trimmed by 7 bases and V by 2 bases; bases with no gene match: 7. The CDR3 region is CASSFGTGSWNEQFF. In DNA form, the CDR3 reads TGTGCCAGCAGCTTCGGGACAGGGTCGTGGAATGAGCAGTTCTTC.

The CDR3 DNA sequence: TGTGCCAGCAGCGTAGGACAGGGGGCTGTTGAAAAACTGTTTTTT. Translated: CASSVGQGAVEKLFF. This chain uses TRBV9 with TRBJ1-4, with 10 bases that match TRBD1. V lost 0 bases, J lost 7 bases, and 3 bases stayed unmatched. This CDR3 has 15 residues. Germline values: CDR1 SGDLS, CDR2 YYNGEE.

The chain employs TRBV5-6 and TRBJ1-3, with unresolved D. From germline, CDR1 is SGHDT and CDR2 YYEEEE. Between the trimmed V and J ends, which lost 1 base and 0 bases, there was a span of 14 bases. The CDR3 totals 17 residues. CDR3 residues: CASSLRRSYNSGNTIYF. In DNA, the CDR3 is TGTGCCAGCAGCTTGCGTCGGAGTTACAACTCTGGAAACACCATATATTTT.

The V and J genes are TRBV11-2 and TRBJ2-7; TRBD1 might be the D (6 bases). This CDR3 contains 15 residues. The V and J ends lost 4 bases and 2 bases respectively, with 15 bases between them. Germline V gene data show CDR1 as SGHAT and CDR2 as FQNNGV. This CDR3 is CASSSESGGTYEQYF. The CDR3 coding sequence is TGTGCCAGCAGCTCCGAGAGTGGGGGCACCTACGAGCAGTACTTC.

This chain uses TRBV13 with TRBJ2-2, with D perhaps given as TRBD1 or TRBD2 (5 bases each). This CDR3 is built from 14 residues. Germline V gene data show CDR1 as PRHDT and CDR2 as FYEKMQ (reference sequence). The V gene lost 1 base and the J gene lost 3 bases, with 6 bases spanning the gap. The CDR3 nucleotides are TGTGCCAGCAGCTTAGTGGGGGACACCGGGGAGCTGTTTTTT. Amino acids: CASSLVGDTGELFF.